Detailed here is one T cell receptor (beta chain). This sample is part of a study of blood T cell repertoires in COVID-19. About the research overall: The study drew acute and convalescent COVID-19 samples from the United States, Italy and Spain.

Here immunoSEQ multiplex PCR was the method, and the copy in TCRdb shows in-frame clones only, minus some. The table shows 68,000 or so clones, with around 84% occurring only once. The CDR3 is made up of 14 amino acids. CDR1 SGHRS and CDR2 YFSETQ come from the germline V gene. Trimming took off 2 bases at V and 4 bases at J, with 12 bases between the two ends. The V call is TRBV5-1, the J call TRBJ2-5; D is possibly TRBD2 (7 bases). The sequence came from a middle-aged man with acute or convalescent COVID-19. Sample: peripheral blood. CDR3 sequence (DNA): TGCGCCAGCAGCTTAAACGGGGGGCGAGAGACCCAGTACTTC. Its protein is CASSLNGGRETQYF. The full variable domain, completed using reference TRBV5-1 and TRBJ2-5, is KAGVTQTPRYLIKTRGQQVTLSCSPISGHRSVSWYQQTPGQGLQFLFEYFSETQRNKGNFPGRFSGRQFSNSRSEMNVSTLELGDSALYLCASSLNGGRETQYFGPGTRLLVL.